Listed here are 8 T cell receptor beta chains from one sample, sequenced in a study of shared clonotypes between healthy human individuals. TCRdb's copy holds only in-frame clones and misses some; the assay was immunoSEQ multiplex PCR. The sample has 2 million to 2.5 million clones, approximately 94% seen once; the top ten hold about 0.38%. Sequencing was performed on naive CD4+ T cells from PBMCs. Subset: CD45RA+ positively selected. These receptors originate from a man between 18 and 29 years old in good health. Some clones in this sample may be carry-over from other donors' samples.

The CDR3 DNA follows: TGCGCCAGCAGCTCCCAACTGCGAGGGGACGTGGGGACCCAGTACTTC. This codes for CASSSQLRGDVGTQYF. The genes are TRBV5-1 and TRBJ2-5, with D perhaps being TRBD1 or TRBD2 (5 bases each). Trimming took off 3 bases at V and 7 bases at J, with 22 bases between the two ends. This CDR3 has 16 residues. Germline-derived CDR1 and CDR2 are SGHRS and YFSETQ.

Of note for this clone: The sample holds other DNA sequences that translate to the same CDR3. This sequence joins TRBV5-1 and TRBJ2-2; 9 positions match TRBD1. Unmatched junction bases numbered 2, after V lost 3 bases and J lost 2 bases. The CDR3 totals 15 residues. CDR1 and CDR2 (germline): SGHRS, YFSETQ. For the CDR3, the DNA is TGCGCCAGCAGCTGGGGACAGGGTAACACCGGGGAGCTGTTTTTT. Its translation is CASSWGQGNTGELFF.

CDR3 nucleotides: TGCAGCGTTGCTTCTGGGGGGAACTATGGCTACACCTTC. This codes for CSVASGGNYGYTF. The chain uses TRBV29-1 and TRBJ1-2, with a tentative D call TRBD1 (5 bases). Germline CDR1 and CDR2: SQVTM and ANQGSEA. V gave up 4 bases and J gave up 2 bases, with 11 bases separating them. CDR3 length: 13 amino acids.

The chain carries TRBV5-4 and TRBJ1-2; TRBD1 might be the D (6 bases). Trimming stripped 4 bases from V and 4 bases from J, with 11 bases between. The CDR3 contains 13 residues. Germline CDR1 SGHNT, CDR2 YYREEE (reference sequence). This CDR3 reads CASSQDSIYGYTF. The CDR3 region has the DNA TGTGCCAGCAGCCAGGACAGCATCTATGGCTACACCTTC.

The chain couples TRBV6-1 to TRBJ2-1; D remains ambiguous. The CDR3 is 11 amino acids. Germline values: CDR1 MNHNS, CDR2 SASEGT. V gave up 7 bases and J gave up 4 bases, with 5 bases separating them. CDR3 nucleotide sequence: TGTGCCAGCAACCTTTACAATGAGCAGTTCTTC. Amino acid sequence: CASNLYNEQFF.

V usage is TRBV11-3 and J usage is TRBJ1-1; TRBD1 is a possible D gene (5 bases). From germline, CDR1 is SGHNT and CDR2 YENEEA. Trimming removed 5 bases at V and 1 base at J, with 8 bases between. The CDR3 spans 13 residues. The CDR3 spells CASSRTGNTEAFF. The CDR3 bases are TGTGCCAGCAGCCGAACAGGGAACACTGAAGCTTTCTTT.

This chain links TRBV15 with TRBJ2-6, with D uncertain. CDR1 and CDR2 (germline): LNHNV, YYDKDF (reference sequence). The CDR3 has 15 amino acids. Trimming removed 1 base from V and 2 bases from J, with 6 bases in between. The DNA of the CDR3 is TGTGCCACCAGCAGAGGGGGAACTGGGGCCAACGTCCTGACTTTC. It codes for CATSRGGTGANVLTF.

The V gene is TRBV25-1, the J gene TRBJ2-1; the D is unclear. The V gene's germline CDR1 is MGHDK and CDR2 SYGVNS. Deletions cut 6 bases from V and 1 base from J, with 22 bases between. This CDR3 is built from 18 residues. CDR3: CASSAHVWGARSYNEQFF. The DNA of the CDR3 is TGTGCCAGCAGCGCACACGTATGGGGTGCTCGATCCTACAATGAGCAGTTCTTC.